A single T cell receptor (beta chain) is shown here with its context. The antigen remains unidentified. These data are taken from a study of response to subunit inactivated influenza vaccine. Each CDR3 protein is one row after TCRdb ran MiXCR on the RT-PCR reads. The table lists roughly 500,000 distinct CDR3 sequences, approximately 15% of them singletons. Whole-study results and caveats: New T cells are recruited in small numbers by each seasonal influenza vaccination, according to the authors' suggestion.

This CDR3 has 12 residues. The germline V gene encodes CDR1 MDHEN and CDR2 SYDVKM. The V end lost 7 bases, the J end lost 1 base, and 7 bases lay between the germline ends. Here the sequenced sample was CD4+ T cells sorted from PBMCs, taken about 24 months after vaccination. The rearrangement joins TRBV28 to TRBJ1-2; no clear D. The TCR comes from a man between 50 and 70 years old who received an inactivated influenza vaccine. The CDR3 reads CASTLGNYGYTF. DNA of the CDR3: TGTGCCAGCACCCTGGGTAACTATGGCTACACCTTC.